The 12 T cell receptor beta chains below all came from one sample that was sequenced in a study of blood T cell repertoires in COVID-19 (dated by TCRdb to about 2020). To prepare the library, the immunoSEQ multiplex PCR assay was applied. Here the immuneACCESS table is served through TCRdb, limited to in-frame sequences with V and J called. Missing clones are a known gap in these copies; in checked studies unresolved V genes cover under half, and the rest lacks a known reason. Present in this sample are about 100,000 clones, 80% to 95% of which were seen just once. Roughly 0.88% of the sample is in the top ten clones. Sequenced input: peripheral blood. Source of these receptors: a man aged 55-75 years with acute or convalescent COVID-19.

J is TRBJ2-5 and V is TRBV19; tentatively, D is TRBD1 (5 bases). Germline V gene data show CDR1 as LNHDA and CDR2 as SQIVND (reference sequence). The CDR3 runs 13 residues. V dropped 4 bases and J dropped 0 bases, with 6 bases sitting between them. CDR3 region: CASSTGNQETQYF. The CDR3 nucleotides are TGTGCCAGTAGTACAGGGAACCAAGAGACCCAGTACTTC. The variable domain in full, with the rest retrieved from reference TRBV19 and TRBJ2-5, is DGGITQSPKYLFRKEGQNVTLSCEQNLNHDAMYWYRQDPGQGLRLIYYSQIVNDFQKGDIAEGYSVSREKKESFPLTVTSAQKNPTAFYLCASSTGNQETQYFGPGTRLLVL.

The CDR3 bases are TGTGCCACCAGCAGAGATCAAGTAAGGAACAGGGCCACCGGGGAGCTGTTTTTT. This sequence encodes CATSRDQVRNRATGELFF. The chain couples TRBV15 to TRBJ2-2, with a weak D call TRBD1 (6 bases). Trimming took 0 bases from V and 4 from J, leaving 18 bases between them. This CDR3 region has 18 residues. Germline assignment: CDR1 LNHNV and CDR2 YYDKDF (reference sequence).

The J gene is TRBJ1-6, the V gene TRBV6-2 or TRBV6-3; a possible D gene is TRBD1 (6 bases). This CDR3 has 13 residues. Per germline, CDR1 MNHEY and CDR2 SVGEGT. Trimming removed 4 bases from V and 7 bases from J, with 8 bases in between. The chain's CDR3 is CASSSRGNSPLHF. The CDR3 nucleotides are TGTGCCAGCAGTTCCAGGGGAAATTCACCCCTCCACTTT.

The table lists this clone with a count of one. The DNA for the CDR3 is TGTGCCAGCAGACTCGGACAGACCGCCGGGGAGCAGTACTTC. It is translated as CASRLGQTAGEQYF. The rearrangement joins TRBV6-5 to TRBJ2-7; D possibly corresponds to TRBD1 (6 bases). The CDR3 length is 14 residues. Germline V gene sequence: CDR1 MNHEY, CDR2 SVGAGI. Trimming cost V 6 bases and J 7 bases, with 19 bases left between them.

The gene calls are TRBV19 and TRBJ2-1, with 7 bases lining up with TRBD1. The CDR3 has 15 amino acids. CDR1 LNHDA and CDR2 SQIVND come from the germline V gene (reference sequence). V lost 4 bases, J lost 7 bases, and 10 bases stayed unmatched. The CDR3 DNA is TGTGCCAGTAGTACCCGAGGACAGGTTAGGAATGAGCAGTTCTTC. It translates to CASSTRGQVRNEQFF.

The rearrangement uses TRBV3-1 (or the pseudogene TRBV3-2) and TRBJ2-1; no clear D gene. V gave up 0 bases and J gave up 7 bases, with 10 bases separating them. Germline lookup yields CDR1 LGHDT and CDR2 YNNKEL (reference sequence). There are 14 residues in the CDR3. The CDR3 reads CASSQDPSRNEQFF. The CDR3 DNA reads TGTGCCAGCAGCCAAGATCCCAGCAGGAATGAGCAGTTCTTC.

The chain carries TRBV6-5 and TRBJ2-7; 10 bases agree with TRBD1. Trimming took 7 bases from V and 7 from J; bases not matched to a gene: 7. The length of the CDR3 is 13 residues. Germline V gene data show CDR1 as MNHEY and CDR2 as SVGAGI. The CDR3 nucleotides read TGTGCCAGCATCGGACAGGGGGGTGTTGAGCAGTACGTC. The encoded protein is CASIGQGGVEQYV.

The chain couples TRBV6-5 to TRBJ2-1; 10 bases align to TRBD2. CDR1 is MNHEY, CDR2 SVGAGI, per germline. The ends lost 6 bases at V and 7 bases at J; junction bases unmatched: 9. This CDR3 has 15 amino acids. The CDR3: CASSSGTSVRNEQFF. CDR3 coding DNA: TGTGCCAGCAGCTCCGGGACTAGCGTTCGGAATGAGCAGTTCTTC.

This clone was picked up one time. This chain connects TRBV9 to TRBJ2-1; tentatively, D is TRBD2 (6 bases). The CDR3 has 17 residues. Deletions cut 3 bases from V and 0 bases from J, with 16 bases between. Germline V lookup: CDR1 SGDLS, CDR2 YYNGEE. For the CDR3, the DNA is TGTGCCAGCAGCGCCGCCGGCGGGATCAGCTCCTACAATGAGCAGTTCTTC. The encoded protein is CASSAAGGISSYNEQFF.

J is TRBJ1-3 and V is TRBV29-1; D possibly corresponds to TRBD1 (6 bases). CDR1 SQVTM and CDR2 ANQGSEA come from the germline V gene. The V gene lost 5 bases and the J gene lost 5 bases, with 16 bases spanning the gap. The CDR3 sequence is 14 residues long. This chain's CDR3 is CSVLRTGKRNTIYF. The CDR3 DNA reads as TGCAGCGTTCTCCGAACAGGGAAGCGAAACACCATATATTTT.

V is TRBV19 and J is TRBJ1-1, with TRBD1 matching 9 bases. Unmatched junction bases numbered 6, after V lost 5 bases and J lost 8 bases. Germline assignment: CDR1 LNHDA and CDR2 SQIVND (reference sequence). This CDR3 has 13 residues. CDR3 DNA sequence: TGTGCCAGTAGTCACAGGGGGCCGGGAGAAGCTTTCTTT. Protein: CASSHRGPGEAFF.

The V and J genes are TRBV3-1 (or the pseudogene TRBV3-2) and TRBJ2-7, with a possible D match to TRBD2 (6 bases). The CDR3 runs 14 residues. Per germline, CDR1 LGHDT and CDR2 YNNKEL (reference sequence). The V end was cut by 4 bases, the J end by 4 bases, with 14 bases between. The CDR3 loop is CASSPGDSSYEQYF. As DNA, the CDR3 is TGTGCCAGCAGCCCGGGGGACTCCTCTTACGAGCAGTACTTC.